One sample yielded the 21 T cell receptor beta chains listed below, sequenced in a study of vaccination effects on CD4 cells after COVID-19. Viral peptide pools were used in the ViraFEST assay to expand antigen-specific CD4+ T cells, and sequencing came afterward. The culture ran for around ten days before CD4+ T cells were isolated. The study found no prior SARS-CoV-2 infection in the vaccine recipients, who tested negative for nucleocapsid antibodies. Assay used: immunoSEQ multiplex PCR; TCRdb lists only in-frame clones, some missing. This sample has roughly 63,000 clones, with approximately 75% found just once. These TCRs' antigens remain unknown. The input for sequencing was CD4+ T cells from PBMCs cultured with HCoV-OC43 spike peptides, taken before COVID-19 vaccination. The subset denotes: HCoV-OC43 spike overlapping peptide pool stimulation. Receptors originate from a human donor who received a COVID-19 vaccine.

The chain uses TRBV24-1 and TRBJ1-1; tentatively, D is TRBD1 (5 bases). CDR1 is KGHDR and CDR2 is SFDVKD in the germline V gene. The CDR3 is 13 residues long. Trimming removed 9 bases at V and 1 base at J, with 11 bases between. The CDR3 is CATQDRGNTEAFF. The CDR3 nucleotides read TGTGCCACCCAAGATAGGGGGAACACTGAAGCTTTCTTT.

The rearrangement uses TRBV7-2 and TRBJ2-2; 15 bases are shared with TRBD2. The trim removed 4 bases at V and 9 bases at J, leaving 6 bases unmatched. CDR1 is SGHTA and CDR2 is FQGNSA in the germline V gene. The CDR3 has 16 amino acids. CDR3 sequence: CASSSGLAGGERELFF. The CDR3, as DNA: TGTGCCAGCAGCTCCGGACTAGCGGGGGGGGAGCGGGAGCTGTTTTTT. Variable domain in full (rest from reference TRBV7-2 and TRBJ2-2): GAGVSQSPSNKVTEKGKDVELRCDPISGHTALYWYRQSLGQGLEFLIYFQGNSAPDKSGLPSDRFSAERTGGSVSTLTIQRTQQEDSAVYLCASSSGLAGGERELFFGEGSRLTVL.

V and J are TRBV24-1 and TRBJ1-2; perhaps TRBD1 as D (6 bases). Trimming took 7 bases from V and 8 from J, leaving 16 bases between them. Germline CDR1 KGHDR, CDR2 SFDVKD. The CDR3 loop spans 13 amino acids. This CDR3 is CATSRQGYGGYTF. In DNA form, the CDR3 reads TGTGCCACCAGCAGGCAGGGGTATGGCGGCTACACCTTC.

The CDR3 DNA is TGTGCCAGCAGCCTTTTAGGGACAGGGTCTTTAGCTGAAGCTTTCTTT. It yields the protein CASSLLGTGSLAEAFF. The chain couples TRBV3-1 (or the pseudogene TRBV3-2) to TRBJ1-1; 9 nucleotides align to TRBD1. CDR3 size: 16 residues. Trimming took 4 bases from V and 6 from J; bases not matched to a gene: 12. Germline CDR1 is LGHDT and CDR2 is YNNKEL (reference sequence).

This chain uses TRBV5-1 with TRBJ1-5, with D uncertain. The germline V and J ends were trimmed by 0 bases and 0 bases, with 7 bases remaining between them. CDR3 size: 15 residues. Looked up from germline, CDR1 is SGHRS and CDR2 is YFSETQ. CDR3 in DNA: TGCGCCAGCAGCTTGGATGGGGATAGCAATCAGCCCCAGCATTTT. This translates into CASSLDGDSNQPQHF.

V usage is TRBV19 and J usage is TRBJ1-1; 9 nucleotides match TRBD1. Losses at the gene ends were 4 bases for V and 5 bases for J; bases not matched to a gene: 5. The CDR3 loop spans 14 amino acids. Germline V CDR1 and CDR2: LNHDA, SQIVND (reference sequence). CDR3 protein: CASSNRGRGTEAFF. In DNA form, the CDR3 reads TGTGCCAGTAGTAACAGGGGGCGGGGGACTGAAGCTTTCTTT.

CDR3 sequence reads: CASSLGLAGATQETQYF. DNA for the CDR3: TGCGCCAGCAGCTTGGGGCTAGCGGGGGCCACACAAGAGACCCAGTACTTC. The V and J genes are TRBV5-1 and TRBJ2-5; 10 bases map to TRBD2. CDR3 length: 17 residues. CDR1 is SGHRS and CDR2 is YFSETQ in the germline V gene. V lost 0 bases, J lost 2 bases, and 7 bases stayed unmatched.

This chain joins TRBV6-5 and TRBJ1-1, with D perhaps matching TRBD1 (6 bases). Germline V gene lookup returns CDR1 MNHEY and CDR2 SVGAGI. V was cut by 6 bases and J by 1 base, with 15 bases left in between. The CDR3 contains 15 residues. CDR3 nucleotides: TGTGCCAGCAGAGCGACCGGGACATCGAACACTGAAGCTTTCTTT. This gives the protein CASRATGTSNTEAFF.

This clone was picked up one time. Germline is not matched at one junction end, which may reflect a read error. The V call is TRBV5-4, the J call TRBJ1-2; D possibly corresponds to TRBD1 (5 bases). The CDR3 covers 12 residues. Germline V gene lookup returns CDR1 SGHNT and CDR2 YYREEE (reference sequence). The CDR3 sequence is CASSLDSYGYTF. Written as DNA, the CDR3 is TGTGCCAGCAGCCTAGACAGCTATGGCTATACCTTC.

The chain combines TRBV30 with TRBJ1-2, with 7 bases identical to TRBD1. V dropped 2 bases and J dropped 0; count of bases not matched to a gene: 9. Germline loops: CDR1 GTSNPN, CDR2 SVGIG (reference sequence). The CDR3 loop spans 16 amino acids. The CDR3 loop is CAWSPATGATNYGYTF. The DNA for the CDR3 is TGTGCCTGGAGTCCCGCTACAGGGGCCACTAACTATGGCTACACCTTC.

The chain is built from TRBV4-3 and TRBJ2-3; 9 bases line up with TRBD1. The length of the CDR3 is 17 residues. In germline, CDR1 is LGHNA, CDR2 YSLEER. Trimming at V came to 0 bases and at J to 3 bases, leaving 7 bases not matched to a gene. CDR3 bases: TGCGCCAGCAGCCAAGAATATGGGACAGGGTGGACAGATACGCAGTATTTT. This codes for CASSQEYGTGWTDTQYF.

The CDR3: CRLWDRGRDEQFF. CDR3 nucleotides: TGTCGTCTCTGGGACAGGGGGCGGGATGAGCAGTTCTTC. The chain is built from TRBV21-1 and TRBJ2-1; TRBD1, the table's D call, lacks a check against the DNA. TRBV21-1 is marked as a pseudogene. This CDR3 has 13 residues.

This clone was detected a few times. In nucleotides, the CDR3 is TGTGCCAGCAGCTCACTAGCGGGGGGTGGGCAAGAGACCCAGTACTTC. It is translated as CASSSLAGGGQETQYF. The chain combines TRBV5-6 with TRBJ2-5; 12 positions agree with TRBD2. The germline V gene encodes CDR1 SGHDT and CDR2 YYEEEE. This CDR3 region has 16 residues. The ends lost 3 bases at V and 2 bases at J; junction bases unmatched: 5.

This clone was recorded once. The gene calls are TRBV5-1 and TRBJ1-1, with a weak D call TRBD1 (6 bases). The CDR3 length is 14 residues. Trimming took 3 bases from V and 2 from J, leaving 11 bases between them. Germline values: CDR1 SGHRS, CDR2 YFSETQ. CDR3 sequence reads: CASSYRTANTEAFF. The DNA for the CDR3 is TGCGCCAGCAGCTACCGGACAGCTAACACTGAAGCTTTCTTT.

This clone was counted a single time. The chain is built from TRBV24-1 and TRBJ2-1, with D hard to call. The CDR3 consists of 13 residues. V dropped 3 bases and J dropped 5 bases, with 7 bases sitting between them. The germline gives CDR1 KGHDR, CDR2 SFDVKD. The CDR3 nucleotides read TGTGCCACCAGTGATCTGTTAGACAATGAGCAGTTCTTC. It is translated as CATSDLLDNEQFF.

The chain is built from TRBV30 and TRBJ1-5, with a tentative D call TRBD1 (5 bases). The germline V gene has CDR1 GTSNPN and CDR2 SVGIG (reference sequence). This CDR3 has 14 residues. Between the trimmed V and J ends, which lost 4 bases and 0 bases, there was a span of 10 bases. CDR3 sequence reads: CAWNEGLSNQPQHF. The CDR3 nucleotides read TGTGCCTGGAATGAGGGGCTTAGCAATCAGCCCCAGCATTTT.

J is TRBJ1-6 and V is TRBV5-4, with D perhaps TRBD1 (6 bases). V was pared by 0 bases and J by 6 bases, with 10 bases between. The CDR3 extends over 15 amino acids. From germline, CDR1 is SGHNT and CDR2 YYREEE (reference sequence). Written as DNA, the CDR3 is TGTGCCAGCAGCTTGGTGGACAGTCCTAATTCACCCCTCCACTTT. As protein: CASSLVDSPNSPLHF.

The chain is built from TRBV6-2 or TRBV6-3 and TRBJ2-1; 9 bases are a match to TRBD2. CDR1 and CDR2 (germline): MNHEY, SVGEGT. The CDR3 has 18 amino acids. V lost 4 bases and J lost 0; bases outside the gene matches: 10. Here the CDR3 reads CASSLISGGFSSYNEQFF. The CDR3 nucleotides are TGTGCCAGCAGTTTGATTAGCGGGGGCTTTAGCTCCTACAATGAGCAGTTCTTC.

The chain combines TRBV15 with TRBJ2-7, with 7 bases matching TRBD2. The CDR3 has 17 amino acids. Trimming took 3 bases from V and 0 from J; bases not matched to a gene: 11. From germline, CDR1 is LNHNV and CDR2 YYDKDF (reference sequence). CDR3 nucleotide sequence: TGTGCCACCAGCAGCCCCCGCGGGGGTGCAAGCTCCTACGAGCAGTACGTC. Amino acid sequence: CATSSPRGGASSYEQYV.

V gene TRBV19 combines with J gene TRBJ2-1, with 8 bases fitting TRBD2. CDR3 length: 15 residues. Germline CDR1 is LNHDA and CDR2 is SQIVND (reference sequence). V was clipped by 7 bases and J by 6 bases; unmatched bases: 11. CDR3 in DNA: TGTGCCAGTATCGAGGTTGCGGGGGGTATCAATGAGCAGTTCTTC. Translation: CASIEVAGGINEQFF.

The V gene is TRBV19, the J gene TRBJ2-1; TRBD2 aligns across 13 bases. V lost 3 bases and J lost 5; bases outside the gene matches: 4. The CDR3 extends over 16 amino acids. Germline V lookup: CDR1 LNHDA, CDR2 SQIVND (reference sequence). CDR3 protein: CASSMTSGGKDNEQFF. The CDR3 DNA reads as TGTGCCAGTAGTATGACTAGCGGGGGGAAGGACAATGAGCAGTTCTTC. Looking up the rest from reference TRBV19 and TRBJ2-1 gives the full variable domain: DGGITQSPKYLFRKEGQNVTLSCEQNLNHDAMYWYRQDPGQGLRLIYYSQIVNDFQKGDIAEGYSVSREKKESFPLTVTSAQKNPTAFYLCASSMTSGGKDNEQFFGPGTRLTVL.